A single sample gave rise to the 8 T cell receptor beta chains below, sequenced in a study of siplizumab effects on memory and regulatory T cells. Some clones are missing from TCRdb's copy, which holds only in-frame ones; the method was immunoSEQ multiplex PCR. The repertoire holds tens of thousands of clones, with roughly 93% as singletons. Sequenced: CD8+ T cells sorted from blood. The receptors derive from a human donor in good health.

The chain carries TRBV19 and TRBJ1-2; TRBD1 might be the D (5 bases). The germline V gene has CDR1 LNHDA and CDR2 SQIVND (reference sequence). Between the trimmed V and J ends, which lost 6 bases and 3 bases, there was a span of 26 bases. This CDR3 spans 18 amino acids. CDR3 bases: TGTGCCAGTAGGAACCGGGACGGCCGTCGTTTTGGGGACTATGGCTACACCTTC. Amino acid sequence: CASRNRDGRRFGDYGYTF.

The J gene is TRBJ1-1, the V gene TRBV9; D uncertain. Trimming pared 0 bases from V and 3 bases from J, leaving 9 bases between. CDR3 length equals 14 residues. Germline V lookup: CDR1 SGDLS, CDR2 YYNGEE. The CDR3 region has the DNA TGTGCCAGCAGCGTAGGCAGGAGCTACACTGAAGCTTTCTTT. Amino acid sequence: CASSVGRSYTEAFF.

The chain recombines TRBV29-1 with TRBJ2-3, with D maybe TRBD1 (5 bases). V gave up 7 bases and J gave up 4 bases, with 15 bases separating them. This CDR3 region has 13 residues. The germline V gene encodes CDR1 SQVTM and CDR2 ANQGSEA. CDR3 sequence: CSADVRAADTQYF. In DNA form, the CDR3 reads TGCAGCGCGGATGTCAGGGCAGCAGATACGCAGTATTTT.

This clone was counted once. V and J are TRBV10-1 and TRBJ2-1; D not resolved. This CDR3 has 14 residues. CDR1 is WNHNN, CDR2 SYGVQD, per germline (reference sequence). V was trimmed by 2 bases and J by 8 bases, leaving 13 bases between them. The CDR3 coding sequence is TGCGCCAGCAGTGAGGACTTAGTCTTCGATGAGCAGTTCTTC. It specifies CASSEDLVFDEQFF.

The chain uses TRBV19 and TRBJ2-3; the D gene is possibly TRBD2 (6 bases). Trimming stripped 4 bases from V and 2 bases from J, with 13 bases between. In germline, CDR1 is LNHDA, CDR2 SQIVND (reference sequence). The CDR3 consists of 15 residues. In nucleotides, the CDR3 is TGTGCCAGTAGTACTACTAGCTCTGTCACAGATACGCAGTATTTT. Translated, it gives CASSTTSSVTDTQYF.

In its sample, this clone was seen once. This chain joins TRBV5-1 and TRBJ1-1; no clear D gene. This CDR3 has 15 amino acids. With 0 bases removed from V and 0 bases from J, the gap between germline ends came to 9 bases. Germline V gives CDR1 SGHRS, CDR2 YFSETQ. The CDR3 nucleotides read TGCGCCAGCAGCTTGGATACAGACATGAACACTGAAGCTTTCTTT. Encoded protein: CASSLDTDMNTEAFF.

This clone came up once. This rearrangement joins TRBV27 to TRBJ1-2; 7 bases fit TRBD1. V was pared by 8 bases and J by 5 bases, with 8 bases of the junction left unmatched. The CDR3 loop spans 13 amino acids. CDR1 and CDR2 from the germline V gene are MNHEY and SMNVEV (reference sequence). CDR3 sequence reads: CASGMTGKYGYTF. CDR3 DNA: TGTGCCAGCGGTATGACAGGGAAGTATGGCTACACCTTC.

The chain is built from TRBV5-6 and TRBJ2-1; 13 bases are shared with TRBD2. Trimming took 0 bases from V and 1 from J; bases not matched to a gene: 1. From germline, CDR1 is SGHDT and CDR2 YYEEEE. There are 17 residues in the CDR3. The CDR3 is CASSLGTSGGSYNEQFF. The DNA for the CDR3 is TGTGCCAGCAGCTTGGGGACTAGCGGGGGATCCTACAATGAGCAGTTCTTC.